The following is a T cell receptor (beta chain) sequence with its context. This CDR3 is built from 17 residues. V was pared by 2 bases and J by 9 bases, with 11 bases of the junction left unmatched. In germline, CDR1 is PRHDT, CDR2 FYEKMQ (reference sequence). This specimen belongs to a study of blood T cell repertoires in COVID-19. The overall study: The samples span acute and convalescent COVID-19 from the United States, Italy and Spain. The analysed material was cDNA or gDNA that came from T cells, B-cell-depleted T cells, or PBMCs.

Authors' analysis steps: Reference gene primer amplification gave nucleated cell count estimates. Some clones are missing from TCRdb's copy, which holds only in-frame ones; the method was immunoSEQ multiplex PCR. V and J calls and clone size are as listed in that table; D and trimming were resolved from the DNA. The sample has 200,000 to 250,000 clones; 85% to 90% are singletons. The sample comprised peripheral blood. The chain links TRBV13 to TRBJ1-6; TRBD1 agrees at 9 bases. The clonotype originates from a man younger than 35 with active or convalescent COVID-19. The CDR3 loop reads CASSLMAGQGSGSPLHF. Written as DNA, the CDR3 is TGTGCCAGCAGCTTAATGGCGGGACAGGGATCGGGTTCACCCCTCCACTTT.